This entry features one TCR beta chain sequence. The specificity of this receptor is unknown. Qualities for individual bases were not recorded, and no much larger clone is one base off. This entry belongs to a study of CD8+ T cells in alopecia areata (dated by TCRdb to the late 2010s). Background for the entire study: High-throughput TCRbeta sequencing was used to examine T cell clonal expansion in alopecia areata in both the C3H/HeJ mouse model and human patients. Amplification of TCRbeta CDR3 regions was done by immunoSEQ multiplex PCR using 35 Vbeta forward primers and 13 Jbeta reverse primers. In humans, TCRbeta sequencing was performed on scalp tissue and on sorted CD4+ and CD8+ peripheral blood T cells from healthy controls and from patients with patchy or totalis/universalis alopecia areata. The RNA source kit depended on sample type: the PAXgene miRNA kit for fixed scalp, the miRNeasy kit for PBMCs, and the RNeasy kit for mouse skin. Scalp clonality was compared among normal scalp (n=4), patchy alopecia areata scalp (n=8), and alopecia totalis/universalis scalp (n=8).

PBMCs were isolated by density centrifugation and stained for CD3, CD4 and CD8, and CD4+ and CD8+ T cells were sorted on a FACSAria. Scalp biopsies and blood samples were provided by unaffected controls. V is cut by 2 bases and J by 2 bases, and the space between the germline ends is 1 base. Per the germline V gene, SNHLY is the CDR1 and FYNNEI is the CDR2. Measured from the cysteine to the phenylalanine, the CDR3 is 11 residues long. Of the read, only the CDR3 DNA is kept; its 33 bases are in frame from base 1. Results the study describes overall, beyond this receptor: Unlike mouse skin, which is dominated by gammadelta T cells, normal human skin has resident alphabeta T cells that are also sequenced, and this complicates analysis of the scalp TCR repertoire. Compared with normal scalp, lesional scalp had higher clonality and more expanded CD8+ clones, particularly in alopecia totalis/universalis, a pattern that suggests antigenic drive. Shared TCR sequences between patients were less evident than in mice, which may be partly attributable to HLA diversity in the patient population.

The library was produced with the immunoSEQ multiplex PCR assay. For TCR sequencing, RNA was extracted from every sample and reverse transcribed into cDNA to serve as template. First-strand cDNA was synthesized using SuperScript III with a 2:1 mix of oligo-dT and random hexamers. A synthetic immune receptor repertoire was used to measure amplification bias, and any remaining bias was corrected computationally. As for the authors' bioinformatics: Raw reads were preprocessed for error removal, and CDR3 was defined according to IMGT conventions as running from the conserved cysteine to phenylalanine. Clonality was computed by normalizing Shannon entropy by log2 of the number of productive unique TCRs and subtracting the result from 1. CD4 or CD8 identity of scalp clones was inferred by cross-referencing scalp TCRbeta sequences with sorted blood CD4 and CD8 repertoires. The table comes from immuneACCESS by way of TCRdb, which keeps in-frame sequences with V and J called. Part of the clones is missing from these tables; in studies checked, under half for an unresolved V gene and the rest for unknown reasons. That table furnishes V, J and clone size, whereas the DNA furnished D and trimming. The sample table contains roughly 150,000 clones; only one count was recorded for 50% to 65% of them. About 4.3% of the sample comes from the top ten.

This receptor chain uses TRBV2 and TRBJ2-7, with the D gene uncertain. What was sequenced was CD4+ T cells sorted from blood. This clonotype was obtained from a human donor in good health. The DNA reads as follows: TGTGCCAGCAGTGAAACCTACGAGCAGTACTTC. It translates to CASSETYEQYF.